The table lists the clone carrying this TCR beta chain with a count of one. The data were obtained in a study of T cell responses to AZD1222 COVID-19 vaccine. The germline V gene has CDR1 MNHNS and CDR2 SASEGT. The CDR3 runs to 15 residues. The germline V and J ends were trimmed by 3 bases and 5 bases, with 11 bases remaining between them. Method: immunoSEQ multiplex PCR; TCRdb's copy keeps in-frame clones and lacks some. In the table there are approximately 200,000 clones, approximately 93% of which are singletons. This TCR derives from an adult who received the AZD1222 COVID-19 vaccine. This specimen consisted of peripheral blood, obtained 28 days after the second AZD1222 dose. The chain combines TRBV6-1 with TRBJ1-6; unclear D gene. The CDR3 reads CASSEFSTHNSPLHF. The CDR3, as DNA: TGTGCCAGCAGTGAGTTTTCGACACATAATTCACCCCTCCACTTT.